This record covers a single TCR beta chain. Its antigen is unidentified. Blood samples were obtained at baseline, cycle 4 day 1, and cycle 7 day 1. Trimming pared 5 bases from V and 4 bases from J, leaving 11 bases between. Germline lookup yields CDR1 SGHTA and CDR2 FQGNSA. The CDR3 is 13 amino acids. This entry belongs to a study of OX40 agonist ivuxolimab in advanced cancers. Study outcomes and limitations: In general, CD8+ T cells held more expanded clones than CD4+ did, on average. Dosing at 0.1 to 3.0 mg/kg was accompanied by clonal expansion of CD4+ and CD8+ blood T cells by week 6.

Repertoires were generated with immunoSEQ multiplex PCR, while TCRdb's copy carries only in-frame clones and drops some. The table lists around 78,000 clones, around nine tenths of them singletons. The chain couples TRBV7-2 to TRBJ2-5; possible D gene TRBD2, 6 bases. This receptor was identified in an adult with an advanced solid tumor such as melanoma, head and neck, liver or kidney cancer. Sequenced material: CD4+ or CD8+ T cells sorted from blood, taken in a trial of the OX40 agonist ivuxolimab. CDR3 sequence reads: CASSQAGGETQYF. DNA of the CDR3: TGTGCCAGCAGCCAGGCCGGGGGAGAGACCCAGTACTTC.